This is a list of T cell receptor beta chains from one sample in a study of T cell changes during pregnancy in multiple sclerosis. Profiling relied on immunoSEQ multiplex PCR, and the TCRdb table lists in-frame clones only, not all of them. The data show about 92,000 clones, around 90% seen once. Sequenced here: peripheral blood, sampled in the first trimester of pregnancy. Receptors originate from a female donor with multiple sclerosis, enrolled in a pregnancy study. Each CDR3 is given with its conserved first and last residue. The D gene is left open where the match is weak. Clone size is stated in some rows and not others, as once, few, many or a class when expanded.

clone_size	d_call	v_call	j_call	cdr3_nt	cdr3_aa
NA	TRBD2	TRBV15	TRBJ2-1	TGTGCCACCAGCAGAGAGAGGACTAGCTTCGATGAGCAGTTCTTC	CATSRERTSFDEQFF
NA	NA	TRBV6-1	TRBJ2-1	TGTGCCAGCAGTGAAGATAGCGCTTCCTACAATGAGCAGTTCTTC	CASSEDSASYNEQFF
once	NA	TRBV6-5	TRBJ2-2	TGTGCCAGCAGTTACGGGCCTACCACCGGGGAGCTGTTTTTT	CASSYGPTTGELFF
NA	NA	TRBV4-1	TRBJ2-1	TGCGCCAGCAGATCCGGGACTGTTTTCGATGAGCAGTTCTTC	CASRSGTVFDEQFF
NA	TRBD1	TRBV10-2	TRBJ1-5	TGCGCCAGCCATGGACAGGGGGCGAATCAGCCCCAGCATTTT	CASHGQGANQPQHF
NA	NA	TRBV9	TRBJ1-2	TGTGCCAGCAGCGTAGGTGGGGACGGGGGAGGCTACACCTTC	CASSVGGDGGGYTF
NA	NA	TRBV13	TRBJ2-7	TGTGCCAGCACCTACTTTGGAGGGAGTCTCACCGAGCAGTACTTC	CASTYFGGSLTEQYF
NA	NA	TRBV13	TRBJ2-3	TGTGCCAGCAGCTCTCCGGACAGATCTAGCACAGATACGCAGTATTTT	CASSSPDRSSTDTQYF
NA	TRBD1	TRBV7-9	TRBJ1-2	TGTGCCAGCAGCCAGACAGGGGGCGCGCGACCAGCCTCGAGGGGCTACACCTTC	CASSQTGGARPASRGYTF
NA	TRBD2	TRBV27	TRBJ2-7	TGTGCCAGCAGTCCCCGGGGGGGCGGATACTACGAGCAGTACTTC	CASSPRGGGYYEQYF
NA	NA	TRBV27	TRBJ2-7	TGTGCCAGCAGGCTCGACAGCCGCTACGAGCAGTACTTC	CASRLDSRYEQYF
NA	NA	TRBV10-2	TRBJ2-2	TGCGCCAGCAGCCCGGGGTCGAACACCGGGGAGCTGTTTTTT	CASSPGSNTGELFF
NA	NA	TRBV9	TRBJ1-1	TGTGCCAGCAGCCTACCAGGGGCGGGCACTGAAGCTTTCTTT	CASSLPGAGTEAFF
few	NA	TRBV30	TRBJ1-1	TGTGCCTGGAGTGTCCCCGGGTCTCGGACTGAAGCTTTCTTT	CAWSVPGSRTEAFF
NA	NA	TRBV19	TRBJ2-7	TGTGCCAGTAGTTGGGGGACTGACTCCGCGAAGCAGTACTTC	CASSWGTDSAKQYF
NA	TRBD2	TRBV28	TRBJ2-7	TGTGCCAGCAGGACCCCCCGGGAGGGCCGGTTGGGTGAGCAGTACTTC	CASRTPREGRLGEQYF
few	NA	TRBV6-1	TRBJ1-4	TGTGCCAGCAGTGTCGCGGGGTTTGATGAAAAACTGTTTTTT	CASSVAGFDEKLFF
once	NA	TRBV28	TRBJ2-7	TGTGCCAGCCTTTCTCTGGAGCAAACCTACGAGCAGTACTTC	CASLSLEQTYEQYF
once	NA	TRBV27	TRBJ1-4	TGTGCCAGCAGTCAAGATCAGTTTCCTGAAAAACTGTTTTTT	CASSQDQFPEKLFF
NA	TRBD1	TRBV29-1	TRBJ1-1	TGCAGCGTCAAACGGGACAGGAACACTGAAGCTTTCTTT	CSVKRDRNTEAFF
NA	NA	TRBV11-2	TRBJ2-1	TGTGCCAGCAGCCCGTGGACTTCTATCAATGAGCAGTTCTTC	CASSPWTSINEQFF
NA	TRBD1	TRBV6-1	TRBJ1-1	TGTGCCAGCAGTCAACAGGGGATGAACACTGAAGCTTTCTTT	CASSQQGMNTEAFF
NA	NA	TRBV23-1	TRBJ2-7	TGCGCCAGCAGTCCCCGACAGTCCTACGAGCAGTACTTC	CASSPRQSYEQYF
NA	NA	TRBV5-1	TRBJ2-6	TGCGCCAGCAGCTTCAGGGAGGCTCAAGCTGGGGCCAACGTCCTGACTTTC	CASSFREAQAGANVLTF